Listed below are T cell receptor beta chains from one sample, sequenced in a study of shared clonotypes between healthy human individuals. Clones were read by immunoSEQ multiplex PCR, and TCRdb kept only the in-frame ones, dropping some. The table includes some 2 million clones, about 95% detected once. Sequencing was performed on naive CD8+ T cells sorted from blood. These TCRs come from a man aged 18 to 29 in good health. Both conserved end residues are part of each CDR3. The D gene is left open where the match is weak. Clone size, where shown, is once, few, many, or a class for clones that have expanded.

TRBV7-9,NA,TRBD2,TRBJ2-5,CASSTPGTRVNQETQYF,TGTGCCAGCAGCACTCCCGGGACTAGAGTTAATCAAGAGACCCAGTACTTC
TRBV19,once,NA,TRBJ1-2,CASSIDSETYGYTF,TGTGCCAGTAGTATAGACAGCGAGACCTATGGCTACACCTTC
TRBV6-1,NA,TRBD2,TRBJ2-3,CASSEEWRGESDTQYF,TGTGCCAGCAGTGAAGAGTGGCGGGGGGAATCAGATACGCAGTATTTT
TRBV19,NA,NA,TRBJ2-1,CASSVQDPREQFF,TGTGCCAGTAGTGTCCAGGATCCTCGTGAGCAGTTCTTC
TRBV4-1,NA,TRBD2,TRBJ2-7,CASSQDPLAGGLSYEQYF,TGCGCCAGCAGCCAAGATCCACTAGCGGGGGGACTCTCCTACGAGCAGTACTTC
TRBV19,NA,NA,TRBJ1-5,CASSVRDQMGGEVNQPQHF,TGTGCCAGTAGTGTCCGGGACCAGATGGGGGGAGAAGTCAATCAGCCCCAGCATTTT
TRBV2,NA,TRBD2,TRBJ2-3,CASSAGLAGITDTQYF,TGTGCCAGCAGCGCGGGACTAGCGGGGATCACAGATACGCAGTATTTT
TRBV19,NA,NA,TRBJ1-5,CASSIGDASNQPQHF,TGTGCCAGTAGTATAGGGGACGCCAGCAATCAGCCCCAGCATTTT
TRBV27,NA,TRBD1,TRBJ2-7,CASSDNMDPGQSYEQYF,TGTGCCAGCAGTGATAATATGGACCCGGGACAGAGCTACGAGCAGTACTTC
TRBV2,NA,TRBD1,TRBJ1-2,CASRGGQGTLPNYGYTF,TGTGCCAGCAGGGGGGGACAGGGTACACTTCCTAACTATGGCTACACCTTC
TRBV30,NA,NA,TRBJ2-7,CAWRKWAQPNEQYF,TGTGCCTGGAGAAAGTGGGCCCAACCGAACGAGCAGTACTTC
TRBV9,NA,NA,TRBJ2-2,CASSVEETGELFF,TGTGCCAGCAGCGTGGAGGAGACCGGGGAGCTGTTTTTT
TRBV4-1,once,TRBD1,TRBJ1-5,CASSQAGTVDTWNQPQHF,TGCGCCAGCAGCCAAGCCGGGACAGTTGACACCTGGAATCAGCCCCAGCATTTT
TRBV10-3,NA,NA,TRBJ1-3,CAISESSSVDTIYF,TGTGCCATCAGTGAGTCCTCTTCCGTCGACACCATATATTTT
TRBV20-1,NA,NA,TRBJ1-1,CSAWGGTEAFF,TGCAGTGCTTGGGGAGGCACTGAAGCTTTCTTT
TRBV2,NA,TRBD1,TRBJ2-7,CASETGELSYEQYF,TGTGCCAGCGAAACAGGGGAGCTCTCCTACGAGCAGTACTTC
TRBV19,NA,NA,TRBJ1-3,CASSADPSGNTIYF,TGTGCCAGTAGCGCAGACCCCTCTGGAAACACCATATATTTT
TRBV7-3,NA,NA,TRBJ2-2,CASSQTRRGTGELFF,TGTGCCAGCAGCCAAACTCGGCGAGGGACCGGGGAGCTGTTTTTT
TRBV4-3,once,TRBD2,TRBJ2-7,CASSQEWTSYEQYF,TGCGCCAGCAGCCAAGAATGGACTAGCTACGAGCAGTACTTC
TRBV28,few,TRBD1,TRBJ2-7,CASSLSGGGYEQYF,TGTGCCAGCAGTTTATCAGGGGGCGGCTACGAGCAGTACTTC
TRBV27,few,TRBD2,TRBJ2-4,CASSLAGVGKNIQYF,TGTGCCAGCAGTCTAGCGGGAGTAGGGAAAAACATTCAGTACTTC
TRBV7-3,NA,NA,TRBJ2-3,CASSLGGTDTQYF,TGTGCCAGCAGCTTAGGGGGCACAGATACGCAGTATTTT
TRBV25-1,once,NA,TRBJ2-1,CACQSSRLLYNEQFF,TGTGCCTGCCAATCTTCCCGACTACTCTACAATGAGCAGTTCTTC
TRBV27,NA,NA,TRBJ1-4,CASSLTWLEKLFF,TGTGCCAGCAGTTTAACGTGGTTGGAAAAACTGTTTTTT
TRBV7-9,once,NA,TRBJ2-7,CASSLDGSYEQYF,TGTGCCAGCAGCTTAGACGGCAGCTACGAGCAGTACTTC
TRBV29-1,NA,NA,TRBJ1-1,CSVEDRGVSGTEAFF,TGCAGCGTTGAAGATCGAGGGGTCAGTGGCACTGAAGCTTTCTTT
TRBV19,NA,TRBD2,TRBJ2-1,CASSIASGDNEQFF,TGTGCCAGTAGTATAGCTAGCGGAGACAATGAGCAGTTCTTC
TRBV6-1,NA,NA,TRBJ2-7,CASSGRDSYEQYF,TGTGCCAGCTCTGGCAGGGACTCCTACGAGCAGTACTTC
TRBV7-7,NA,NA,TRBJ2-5,CASRQTHQETQYF,TGTGCTAGCAGGCAAACCCACCAAGAGACCCAGTACTTC
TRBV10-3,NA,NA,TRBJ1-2,CATRYGGAGGYTF,TGTGCCACCAGGTATGGGGGCGCAGGGGGCTACACCTTC
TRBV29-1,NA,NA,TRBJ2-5,CSVEDPILIGTQYF,TGCAGCGTTGAAGATCCCATTTTAATTGGGACCCAGTACTTC
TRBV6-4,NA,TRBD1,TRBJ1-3,CASSDLGQGPVSGNTIYF,TGTGCCAGCAGTGACCTCGGACAGGGCCCGGTCTCTGGAAACACCATATATTTT
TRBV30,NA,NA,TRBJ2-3,CAWSVPRDLTKDTQYF,TGTGCCTGGAGTGTACCCCGGGACCTCACCAAGGATACGCAGTATTTT
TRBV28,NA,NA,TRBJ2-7,CASSHGPYSDIPSYEQYF,TGTGCCAGCAGTCACGGCCCCTACTCGGACATCCCCTCCTACGAGCAGTACTTC
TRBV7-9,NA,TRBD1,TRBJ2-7,CASSSRDRAYEQYF,TGTGCCAGCAGCTCCCGGGACAGGGCTTACGAGCAGTACTTC
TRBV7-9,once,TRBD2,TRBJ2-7,CASSALAGGLEQYF,TGTGCCAGCAGCGCCTTAGCGGGAGGGCTGGAGCAGTACTTC
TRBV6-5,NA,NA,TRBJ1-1,CASRVTGGGDAFF,TGTGCCAGCAGAGTTACGGGCGGAGGTGACGCTTTCTTT
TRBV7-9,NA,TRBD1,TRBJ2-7,CASSSGTGRYEQYF,TGTGCCAGCAGCTCCGGGACAGGGCGCTACGAGCAGTACTTC
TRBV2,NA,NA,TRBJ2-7,CASSEGSLYYEQYF,TGTGCCAGCAGTGAAGGCAGCTTATACTACGAGCAGTACTTC
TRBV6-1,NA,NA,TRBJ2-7,CASSDTGREDGEQYF,TGTGCCAGCAGTGACACGGGCAGGGAGGACGGCGAGCAGTACTTC
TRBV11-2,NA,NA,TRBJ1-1,CASTEPVWEAFF,TGTGCCAGCACCGAGCCGGTATGGGAAGCTTTCTTT
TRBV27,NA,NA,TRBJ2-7,CASSPTGEYEQYF,TGTGCCAGCAGTCCCACGGGGGAGTACGAGCAGTACTTC
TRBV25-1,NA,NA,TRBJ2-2,CASSWWAGELFF,TGTGCCAGCAGCTGGTGGGCCGGGGAGCTGTTTTTT
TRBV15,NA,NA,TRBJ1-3,CATSAGIDSGNTIYF,TGTGCCACCAGCGCAGGGATAGACTCTGGAAACACCATATATTTT
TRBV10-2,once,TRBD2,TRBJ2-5,CASSDPGLAGWREGWETQYF,TGCGCCAGCAGTGACCCGGGACTCGCGGGGTGGCGGGAGGGATGGGAGACCCAGTACTTC
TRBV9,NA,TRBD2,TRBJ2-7,CASSLGGTLGEQYF,TGTGCCAGCTCCCTGGGGGGGACTCTTGGCGAGCAGTACTTC
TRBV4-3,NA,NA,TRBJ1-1,CASSQDPELEAFF,TGCGCCAGCAGCCAAGACCCTGAGTTGGAAGCTTTCTTT
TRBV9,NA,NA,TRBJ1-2,CASRGVESIYGYTF,TGTGCCAGCAGGGGAGTCGAGAGTATCTATGGCTACACCTTC
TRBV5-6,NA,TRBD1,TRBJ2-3,CASSLQGAGDTQYF,TGTGCCAGCAGCTTGCAGGGGGCAGGAGATACGCAGTATTTT
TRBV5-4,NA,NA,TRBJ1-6,CASREWGSPDDENNSPLHF,TGTGCCAGCAGGGAATGGGGGAGCCCAGACGACGAGAATAATTCACCCCTCCACTTT
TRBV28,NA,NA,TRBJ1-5,CASSLEQGMGNQPQHF,TGTGCCAGCAGCCTAGAACAGGGAATGGGCAATCAGCCCCAGCATTTT
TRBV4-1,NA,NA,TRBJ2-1,CASSPGQGSNEQFF,TGCGCCAGCAGCCCCGGCCAGGGATCGAATGAGCAGTTCTTC
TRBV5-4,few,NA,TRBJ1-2,CASSLGTEYGYTF,TGTGCCAGCAGCTTGGGGACAGAGTATGGCTACACCTTC
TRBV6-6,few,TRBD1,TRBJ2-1,CASSYQQGVYNEQFF,TGTGCCAGCAGTTATCAACAGGGGGTTTACAATGAGCAGTTCTTC
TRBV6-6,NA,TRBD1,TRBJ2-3,CASSTGQGSDTQYF,TGTGCCAGCAGTACAGGACAGGGCTCAGATACGCAGTATTTT
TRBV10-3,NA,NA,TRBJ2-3,CAITWESTDTQYF,TGTGCCATCACCTGGGAAAGCACAGATACGCAGTATTTT
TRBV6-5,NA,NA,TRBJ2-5,CASSYGGAPSETQYF,TGTGCCAGCAGTTACGGGGGGGCCCCGAGCGAGACCCAGTACTTC
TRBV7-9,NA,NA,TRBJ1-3,CASSLARENTIYF,TGTGCCAGCAGCTTAGCCAGGGAGAACACCATATATTTT
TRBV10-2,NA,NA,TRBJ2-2,CASSNSGETGELFF,TGCGCCAGCAGTAATTCCGGGGAAACCGGGGAGCTGTTTTTT
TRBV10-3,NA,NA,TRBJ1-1,CAISEEPTADSAFEAFF,TGTGCCATCAGTGAGGAACCGACAGCTGACTCCGCGTTTGAAGCTTTCTTT